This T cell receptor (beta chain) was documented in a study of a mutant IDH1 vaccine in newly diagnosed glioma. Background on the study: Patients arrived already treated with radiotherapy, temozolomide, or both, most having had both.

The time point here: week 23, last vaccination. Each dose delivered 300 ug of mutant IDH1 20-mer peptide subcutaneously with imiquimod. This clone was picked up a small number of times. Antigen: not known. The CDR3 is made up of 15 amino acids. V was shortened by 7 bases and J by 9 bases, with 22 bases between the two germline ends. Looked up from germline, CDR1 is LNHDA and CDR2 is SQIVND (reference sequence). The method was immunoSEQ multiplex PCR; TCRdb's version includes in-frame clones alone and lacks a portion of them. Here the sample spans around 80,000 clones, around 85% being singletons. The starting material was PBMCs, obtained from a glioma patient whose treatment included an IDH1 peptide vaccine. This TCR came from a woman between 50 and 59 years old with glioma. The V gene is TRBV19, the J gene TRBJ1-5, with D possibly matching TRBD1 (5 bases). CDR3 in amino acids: CASNSVEAGGGPQHF. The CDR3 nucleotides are TGTGCCAGTAACTCCGTGGAGGCAGGCGGGGGGCCCCAGCATTTT.